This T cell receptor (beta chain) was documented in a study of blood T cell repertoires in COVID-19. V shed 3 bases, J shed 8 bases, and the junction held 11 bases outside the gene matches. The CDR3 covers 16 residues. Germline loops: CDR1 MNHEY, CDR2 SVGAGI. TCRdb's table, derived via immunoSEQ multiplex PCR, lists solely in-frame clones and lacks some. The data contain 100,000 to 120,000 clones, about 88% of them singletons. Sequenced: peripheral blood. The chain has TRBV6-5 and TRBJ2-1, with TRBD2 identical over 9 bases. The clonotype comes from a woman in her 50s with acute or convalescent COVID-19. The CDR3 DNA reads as TGTGCCAGCAGTTATCTCGGACTAGCGTACCCTGATGAGCAGTTCTTC. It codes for CASSYLGLAYPDEQFF.